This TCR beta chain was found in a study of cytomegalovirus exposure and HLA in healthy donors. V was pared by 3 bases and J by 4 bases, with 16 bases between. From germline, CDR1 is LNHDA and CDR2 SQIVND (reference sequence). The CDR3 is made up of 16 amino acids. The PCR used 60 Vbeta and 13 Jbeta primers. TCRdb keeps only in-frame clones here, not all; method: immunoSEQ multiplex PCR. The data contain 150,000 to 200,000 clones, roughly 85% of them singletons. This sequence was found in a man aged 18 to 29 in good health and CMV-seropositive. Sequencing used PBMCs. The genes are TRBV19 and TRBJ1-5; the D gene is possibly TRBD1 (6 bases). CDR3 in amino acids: CASSMPPGHLNQPQHF. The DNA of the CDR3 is TGTGCCAGTAGTATGCCTCCGGGACATCTAAATCAGCCCCAGCATTTT.